The 17 T cell receptor beta chains reported below all come from one sample, sequenced in a study of blood T cell repertoires in COVID-19. The method was immunoSEQ multiplex PCR; TCRdb's version includes in-frame clones alone and lacks a portion of them. The table includes over 130,000 clones, 84% detected once. Sequencing was done on a sample of peripheral blood. The receptors derive from a human donor in a cohort sampled during active COVID-19.

The genes are TRBV19 and TRBJ1-3; D possibly corresponds to TRBD1 (5 bases). The CDR3 length is 14 residues. V was cut by 2 bases and J by 3 bases, with 8 bases left in between. Germline CDR1 and CDR2: LNHDA and SQIVND (reference sequence). CDR3 in DNA: TGTGCCAGTAGTATACAGGGTTTTGGAAACACCATATATTTT. As protein: CASSIQGFGNTIYF. The entire variable domain, with the rest obtained from reference TRBV19 and TRBJ1-3, is as follows: DGGITQSPKYLFRKEGQNVTLSCEQNLNHDAMYWYRQDPGQGLRLIYYSQIVNDFQKGDIAEGYSVSREKKESFPLTVTSAQKNPTAFYLCASSIQGFGNTIYFGEGSWLTVV.

V gene TRBV19 combines with J gene TRBJ1-1; D possibly corresponds to TRBD1 (5 bases). Germline CDR1 is LNHDA and CDR2 is SQIVND (reference sequence). This CDR3 spans 15 amino acids. The ends were cut back, 3 bases at V and 2 bases at J, with 13 bases in the middle. The CDR3 DNA sequence: TGTGCCAGTAGTATCCACCAGGGATCTAACACTGAAGCTTTCTTT. It is translated as CASSIHQGSNTEAFF. The complete variable domain, with remaining parts taken from reference TRBV19 and TRBJ1-1, reads DGGITQSPKYLFRKEGQNVTLSCEQNLNHDAMYWYRQDPGQGLRLIYYSQIVNDFQKGDIAEGYSVSREKKESFPLTVTSAQKNPTAFYLCASSIHQGSNTEAFFGQGTRLTVV.

The V and J genes are TRBV3-1 (or the pseudogene TRBV3-2) and TRBJ2-3, with 7 bases aligning to TRBD2. V trimming: 0 bases; J trimming: 1 base; junction bases outside the gene matches: 4. The CDR3 runs to 16 residues. Per the germline V gene, CDR1 is LGHDT and CDR2 is YNNKEL (reference sequence). The chain's CDR3 is CASSQDWSGGTDTQYF. CDR3 nucleotide sequence: TGTGCCAGCAGCCAAGATTGGAGCGGGGGCACAGATACGCAGTATTTT.

The J gene is TRBJ1-5, the V gene TRBV25-1; 8 bases are shared with TRBD1. CDR1 is MGHDK and CDR2 is SYGVNS in the germline V gene. The V segment lost 6 bases and the J segment 3 bases; nucleotides outside the gene matches: 4. The CDR3 has 14 residues. The CDR3 DNA reads as TGTGCCAGCAGGGAGACAGGGGTCAATCAGCCCCAGCATTTT. Translated, it gives CASRETGVNQPQHF.

This chain joins TRBV5-1 and TRBJ1-4; the match to TRBD1 covers 8 bases. The CDR3 is made up of 14 amino acids. The germline V gene encodes CDR1 SGHRS and CDR2 YFSETQ. V trimming: 2 bases; J trimming: 6 bases; junction bases outside the gene matches: 3. The CDR3 DNA reads TGCGCCAGCAGCTTCGCAGGGGGCTATGAAAAACTGTTTTTT. Protein sequence: CASSFAGGYEKLFF.

The CDR3 DNA reads as TGTGCCAGCAGCTTGTACAGGGGGCTTGCCACCGGGGAGCTGTTTTTT. Translation: CASSLYRGLATGELFF. The chain carries TRBV5-4 and TRBJ2-2; 9 bases map to TRBD1. With V trimmed by 1 base and J by 4 bases, 5 bases remained unmatched. The germline V gene encodes CDR1 SGHNT and CDR2 YYREEE (reference sequence). The CDR3 extends over 16 amino acids.

This clone was found a few times. The gene calls are TRBV5-1 and TRBJ1-1; D uncertain. Germline V gene data show CDR1 as SGHRS and CDR2 as YFSETQ. The CDR3 is made up of 13 amino acids. The V gene lost 1 base and the J gene lost 6 bases, with 10 bases spanning the gap. The CDR3 DNA sequence: TGCGCCAGCAGCTTGCTCGGTGCACCTGAAGCTTTCTTT. It yields the protein CASSLLGAPEAFF.

The V call is TRBV3-1 (or the pseudogene TRBV3-2), the J call TRBJ1-6; D perhaps matches TRBD1 (5 bases). The germline V gene has CDR1 LGHDT and CDR2 YNNKEL (reference sequence). The CDR3 runs to 18 residues. Trimming cost V 1 base and J 0 bases, with 13 bases left between them. The CDR3 here is CASSQGSQAGSYNSPLHF. Here the CDR3 DNA reads TGTGCCAGCAGCCAAGGTTCACAGGCCGGCTCCTATAATTCACCCCTCCACTTT.

There are a few counts of this clone. The genes are TRBV7-6 and TRBJ2-2, with 8 bases that match TRBD1. This CDR3 region has 17 residues. Per germline, CDR1 SGHVS and CDR2 FNYEAQ. V was pared by 2 bases and J by 4 bases, with 9 bases of the junction left unmatched. DNA of the CDR3: TGTGCCAGCAGCTTAACTCTCAGGGGGCTAGGCACCGGGGAGCTGTTTTTT. Protein sequence: CASSLTLRGLGTGELFF.

The CDR3 DNA reads as TGTGCCAGCAGTGAAGACAGGACTAGCTCCTACGAGCAGTACTTC. Translation: CASSEDRTSSYEQYF. The chain is built from TRBV6-4 and TRBJ2-7, with D possibly being TRBD2 (7 bases). The CDR3 loop spans 15 amino acids. Germline-derived CDR1 and CDR2 are MRHNA and SNTAGT. Deletions cut 3 bases from V and 0 bases from J, with 12 bases between.

CDR3 region: CASGSPGQRNYGYTF. Written as DNA, the CDR3 is TGTGCTAGTGGTTCCCCGGGACAGCGGAACTATGGCTACACCTTC. This chain uses TRBV12-5 with TRBJ1-2; TRBD1 aligns across 7 bases. J was trimmed by 2 bases and V by 4 bases; bases with no gene match: 7. Germline CDR1 LGHNT, CDR2 FRNRAP. The CDR3 has 15 residues.

The CDR3 is CATGEGAEGYTF. The CDR3 DNA reads as TGTGCCACCGGAGAGGGGGCCGAAGGCTACACCTTC. The rearrangement joins TRBV2 to TRBJ1-2; TRBD1 matches 7 bases. V trimming: 10 bases; J trimming: 8 bases; junction bases outside the gene matches: 10. In germline, CDR1 is SNHLY, CDR2 FYNNEI. This CDR3 is built from 12 residues.

This chain links TRBV29-1 with TRBJ1-4; D may be TRBD1 (5 bases). Germline CDR1 reads SQVTM; CDR2 reads ANQGSEA. This CDR3 is 13 amino acids long. The V end lost 7 bases, the J end lost 2 bases, and 11 bases lay between the germline ends. Written as DNA, the CDR3 is TGCAGCGGCGGGGGACGGACTAATGAAAAACTGTTTTTT. This codes for CSGGGRTNEKLFF. Full variable domain (remainder filled in from reference TRBV29-1 and TRBJ1-4): SAVISQKPSRDICQRGTSLTIQCQVDSQVTMMFWYRQQPGQSLTLIATANQGSEATYESGFVIDKFPISRPNLTFSTLTVSNMSPEDSSIYLCSGGGRTNEKLFFGSGTQLSVL.

This clone has only a few counts. V and J are TRBV28 and TRBJ1-4; D might be TRBD1 (6 bases). The CDR3 spans 14 residues. Germline CDR1 is MDHEN and CDR2 is SYDVKM. The V end lost 6 bases, the J end lost 8 bases, and 16 bases lay between the germline ends. CDR3 region: CASSPMGALEKLFF. The CDR3 DNA reads as TGTGCCAGCAGCCCCATGGGGGCCCTCGAAAAACTGTTTTTT.

The chain combines TRBV13 with TRBJ2-3; 10 bases line up with TRBD2. The CDR3 is 16 residues long. CDR1 is PRHDT, CDR2 FYEKMQ, per germline (reference sequence). The V and J ends lost 2 bases and 0 bases, in that order; junction bases with no gene match: 2. The CDR3 DNA follows: TGTGCCAGCAGCTTACTAGCGGGGGTTAGCACAGATACGCAGTATTTT. It translates to CASSLLAGVSTDTQYF.

This rearrangement joins TRBV2 to TRBJ2-7; D possibly corresponds to TRBD1 (6 bases). This CDR3 comprises 14 residues. Between the trimmed V and J ends, which lost 5 bases and 0 bases, there was a span of 11 bases. Germline values: CDR1 SNHLY, CDR2 FYNNEI. The CDR3, as DNA: TGTGCCAGCAGTCGAGACAGGAACTCCTACGAGCAGTACTTC. Amino acid sequence: CASSRDRNSYEQYF.

This chain links TRBV19 with TRBJ1-6; D is perhaps TRBD1 (5 bases). Germline V gene lookup returns CDR1 LNHDA and CDR2 SQIVND (reference sequence). There are 15 residues in the CDR3. V lost 3 bases to trimming and J lost 4 bases, with 10 bases between them. The CDR3 loop is CASSMRGEYNSPLHF. The CDR3 nucleotides are TGTGCCAGTAGTATGCGGGGGGAGTATAATTCACCCCTCCACTTT.